The 32 T cell receptor beta chains below all came from one sample that was sequenced in a study of cytomegalovirus exposure and HLA in healthy donors. The PCR had 60 Vbeta and 13 Jbeta primers. This table comes from immunoSEQ multiplex PCR, and its TCRdb copy is limited to in-frame clones, with some not included. Here the sample spans tens of thousands of clones, 65% to 70% being singletons. The sample was PBMCs. These receptors originate from a man aged 40-49 years in good health and CMV-seropositive.

The chain is built from TRBV5-1 and TRBJ1-4; TRBD1 might be the D (6 bases). Germline lookup yields CDR1 SGHRS and CDR2 YFSETQ. V lost 0 bases to trimming and J lost 8 bases, with 14 bases between them. The CDR3 spans 15 residues. The CDR3 nucleotides are TGCGCCAGCAGCTTGGGGACAGAAGGGGCGGAAAAACTGTTTTTT. It yields the protein CASSLGTEGAEKLFF.

This clone was seen a few times. Because the CDR3 is missing its conserved closing phenylalanine or tryptophan, this is likely a read error. The J gene is TRBJ1-3, the V gene TRBV4-3; TRBD1 agrees at 8 bases. Germline V CDR1 and CDR2: LGHNA, YSLEER. V trimming: 1 base; J trimming: 0 bases; junction bases outside the gene matches: 11. The length of the CDR3 is 19 residues. The CDR3 DNA follows: TGCGCCAGCAGCCAAGCTACTTGGACAGGGCCTATCTCTGGAAACACCATATATGTT. Protein product: CASSQATWTGPISGNTIYV.

The chain carries TRBV6-1 and TRBJ2-5, with 7 bases aligning to TRBD2. The J call may be mistaken, given a closer DNA end match to TRBJ2-7. The CDR3 is 14 amino acids. Germline loops: CDR1 MNHNS, CDR2 SASEGT. CDR3 in amino acids: CATPPPGGSYEQYF. The CDR3 region has the DNA TGTGCCACCCCGCCCCCGGGAGGCTCCTACGAGCAGTACTTC.

The genes are TRBV28 and TRBJ2-7; a possible D gene is TRBD2 (5 bases). This CDR3 region has 13 residues. Trimming pared 2 bases from V and 3 bases from J, leaving 8 bases between. The germline CDR1 and CDR2 sequences are MDHEN and SYDVKM. CDR3 region: CASSLSGVYEQYF. DNA of the CDR3: TGTGCCAGCAGTTTAAGCGGAGTCTACGAGCAGTACTTC. The whole variable domain, remainder taken from reference TRBV28 and TRBJ2-7, is DVKVTQSSRYLVKRTGEKVFLECVQDMDHENMFWYRQDPGLGLRLIYFSYDVKMKEKGDIPEGYSVSREKKERFSLILESASTNQTSMYLCASSLSGVYEQYFGPGTRLTVT.

J is TRBJ2-1 and V is TRBV30, with TRBD2 matching over 13 bases. The CDR3 spans 14 residues. The V gene's germline CDR1 is GTSNPN and CDR2 SVGIG (reference sequence). V was pared by 0 bases and J by 15 bases, with 8 bases of the junction left unmatched. In nucleotides, the CDR3 is TGTGCCTGGAGTGTACAACTAGCGGGGGGGAAACGGTTCTTC. It specifies CAWSVQLAGGKRFF.

This clone has only a few counts. This sequence joins TRBV30 and TRBJ1-1, with 11 bases aligning to TRBD1. The CDR3 is made up of 20 amino acids. CDR1 is GTSNPN, CDR2 SVGIG, per germline (reference sequence). V was pared by 2 bases and J by 4 bases, with 21 bases of the junction left unmatched. Here the CDR3 reads CAWSRPAGTGGYGLGTEAFF. The CDR3 DNA is TGTGCCTGGAGTCGCCCCGCTGGGACAGGGGGTTACGGACTCGGCACTGAAGCTTTCTTT.

The V gene is TRBV7-9, the J gene TRBJ1-1, with D possibly being TRBD1 (6 bases). This CDR3 spans 15 amino acids. Germline CDR1 reads SEHNR; CDR2 reads FQNEAQ (reference sequence). Trimming took 3 bases from V and 0 from J, leaving 11 bases between them. The CDR3 nucleotides read TGTGCCAGCAGCTTTCGCGGGGGGCTGAACACTGAAGCTTTCTTT. Encoded protein: CASSFRGGLNTEAFF.

The chain's CDR3 is CASSPGLYNSPLHF. The DNA of the CDR3 is TGCGCCAGCAGCCCGGGTCTCTATAATTCACCCCTCCACTTT. This chain uses TRBV4-1 with TRBJ1-6; D unclear. This CDR3 spans 14 amino acids. Trimming took 4 bases from V and 3 from J, leaving 7 bases between them. Germline assignment: CDR1 MGHRA and CDR2 YSYEKL.

This sequence joins TRBV5-1 and TRBJ2-5; D is unclear. Germline CDR1 and CDR2: SGHRS and YFSETQ. V was trimmed by 4 bases and J by 2 bases, leaving 12 bases between them. The CDR3 runs to 14 residues. CDR3 sequence (DNA): TGCGCCAGCAGCCCCCTATGGGCTCAAGAGACCCAGTACTTC. Translated, it gives CASSPLWAQETQYF.

This clone was seen once. V is TRBV7-3 and J is TRBJ2-7; D unresolved. CDR1 is SGHTA, CDR2 FQGTGA, per germline. V lost 1 base to trimming and J lost 3 bases, with 10 bases between them. The CDR3 has 14 amino acids. For the CDR3, the DNA is TGTGCCAGCAGCTTAATAGGCGGAGACTACGAGCAGTACTTC. This translates into CASSLIGGDYEQYF. Filled out from reference TRBV7-3 and TRBJ2-7, the complete variable domain reads GAGVSQTPSNKVTEKGKYVELRCDPISGHTALYWYRQSLGQGPEFLIYFQGTGAADDSGLPNDRFFAVRPEGSVSTLKIQRTERGDSAVYLCASSLIGGDYEQYFGPGTRLTVT.

The chain links TRBV9 to TRBJ2-3; 7 bases agree with TRBD2. The junction had 8 bases not matched to a gene; V was cut back by 4 bases and J by 0 bases. This CDR3 contains 16 residues. Per the germline V gene, CDR1 is SGDLS and CDR2 is YYNGEE. CDR3 region: CASSKLASTSTDTQYF. As DNA, the CDR3 is TGTGCCAGCAGCAAACTAGCGTCCACTAGCACAGATACGCAGTATTTT.

The chain is built from TRBV6-1 and TRBJ1-5; possibly TRBD1 for D (6 bases). Trimming stripped 7 bases from V and 4 bases from J, with 14 bases between. Germline loops: CDR1 MNHNS, CDR2 SASEGT. The CDR3 is 14 residues long. The DNA for the CDR3 is TGTGCCAGCACCAATGGGGGGGCAAATCAGCCCCAGCATTTT. Translation: CASTNGGANQPQHF.

There are a few counts of this clone. The DNA for the CDR3 is TGTGCCAGCCGGACCCGACAGGGATACTATAATTCACCCCTCCACTTT. As protein: CASRTRQGYYNSPLHF. This rearrangement joins TRBV21-1 to TRBJ1-6; TRBD1, as called in the table, went unchecked against the DNA. TRBV21-1 is a pseudogene segment. This CDR3 contains 16 residues.

The chain combines TRBV6-5 with TRBJ1-4; D not certain. CDR1 and CDR2 from the germline V gene are MNHEY and SVGAGI. V lost 5 bases and J 8 bases, leaving 15 bases between the germline ends. The CDR3 has 14 residues. CDR3 loop: CASSPGILGEKLFF. CDR3 in DNA: TGTGCCAGCAGTCCCGGGATCCTAGGGGAAAAACTGTTTTTT.

This chain joins TRBV30 and TRBJ1-1; D is perhaps TRBD1 (5 bases). Trimming left V 0 bases short and J 11 bases short, with 13 bases between. The CDR3 consists of 12 residues. Germline V CDR1 and CDR2: GTSNPN, SVGIG (reference sequence). CDR3 nucleotides: TGTGCCTGGAGTGTACGGAGGGGTTTCGCTTTCTTT. Translating gives CAWSVRRGFAFF.

The V call is TRBV30, the J call TRBJ1-4; TRBD1 is a possible D gene (5 bases). With 1 base removed from V and 8 bases from J, the gap between germline ends came to 11 bases. This CDR3 has 13 residues. Germline CDR1 reads GTSNPN; CDR2 reads SVGIG (reference sequence). The CDR3 DNA follows: TGTGCCTGGAGTGCAGGGTCAGGAGAAAAACTGTTTTTT. Translating it yields CAWSAGSGEKLFF.

The J gene is TRBJ2-5, the V gene TRBV6-5; maybe TRBD2 (6 bases). CDR3 length equals 15 residues. Trimming took 4 bases from V and 1 from J, leaving 13 bases between them. CDR1 and CDR2 (germline): MNHEY, SVGAGI. The CDR3 nucleotides read TGTGCCAGCAGTTTCGGCGGGGAGAGCCAAGAGACCCAGTACTTC. Protein sequence: CASSFGGESQETQYF.

This clone was found once. The chain uses TRBV4-3 and TRBJ1-3; possible D gene TRBD1, 6 bases. V dropped 0 bases and J dropped 4 bases, with 13 bases sitting between them. Germline V lookup: CDR1 LGHNA, CDR2 YSLEER. This CDR3 region has 16 residues. The CDR3: CASSQEGAGAGNTIYF. CDR3 coding DNA: TGCGCCAGCAGCCAAGAAGGAGCAGGGGCAGGAAACACCATATATTTT.

This clone was observed a handful of times. The chain uses TRBV6-5 and TRBJ2-2, with a tentative D call TRBD1 (5 bases). The CDR3 contains 12 residues. V was trimmed by 5 bases and J by 6 bases, leaving 7 bases between them. The germline gives CDR1 MNHEY, CDR2 SVGAGI. CDR3 DNA sequence: TGTGCCAGCAGTCCAGGGCCCGGGGAGCTGTTTTTT. Protein product: CASSPGPGELFF.

The chain employs TRBV7-3 and TRBJ1-5; D uncertain. Trimming took 8 bases from V and 0 from J, leaving 5 bases between them. CDR3 size: 12 residues. The germline CDR1 and CDR2 sequences are SGHTA and FQGTGA. The chain's CDR3 is CASHTSNQPQHF. The CDR3 coding sequence is TGTGCCAGCCACACTAGCAATCAGCCCCAGCATTTT.

This sequence joins TRBV9 and TRBJ1-2; tentative D call: TRBD1 (5 bases). The V end lost 4 bases, the J end lost 3 bases, and 16 bases lay between the germline ends. The length of the CDR3 is 15 residues. CDR1 is SGDLS and CDR2 is YYNGEE in the germline V gene. CDR3 nucleotide sequence: TGTGCCAGCAGCCCCCGGGGGGACCAGCACTATGGCTACACCTTC. It is translated as CASSPRGDQHYGYTF.

The chain combines TRBV18 with TRBJ2-7; D perhaps matches TRBD2 (5 bases). With 6 bases removed from V and 1 base from J, the gap between germline ends came to 19 bases. The germline gives CDR1 KGHSH, CDR2 LQKENI. This CDR3 contains 16 residues. CDR3 in DNA: TGTGCCAGCTCCTCTCTGATCGGGAAAGTTTCCTACGAGCAGTACTTC. The encoded protein is CASSSLIGKVSYEQYF.

The rearrangement uses TRBV10-3 and TRBJ1-1; D is possibly TRBD1 (5 bases). The CDR3 is 14 amino acids. Trimming took 2 bases from V and 0 from J, leaving 7 bases between them. Germline lookup yields CDR1 ENHRY and CDR2 SYGVKD. The CDR3 nucleotides read TGTGCCATCAGTGAGGACAGCATGAACACTGAAGCTTTCTTT. Its translation: CAISEDSMNTEAFF.

In its sample, this clone was seen once. The chain joins TRBV11-3 to TRBJ1-6; 7 nucleotides align to TRBD1. Trimming took 3 bases from V and 13 from J; bases not matched to a gene: 6. CDR3 length: 13 amino acids. The germline CDR1 and CDR2 sequences are SGHNT and YENEEA. Written as DNA, the CDR3 is TGTGCCAGCAGCTTGGGACAGCCTCTCCCCCTCCACTTT. This sequence encodes CASSLGQPLPLHF.

J is TRBJ2-5 and V is TRBV7-9; TRBD2 matches 10 bases. Unmatched junction bases numbered 3, after V lost 4 bases and J lost 1 base. CDR3 length: 15 amino acids. Germline CDR1 reads SEHNR; CDR2 reads FQNEAQ (reference sequence). The CDR3 DNA reads as TGTGCCAGCAGCTGGGCTAGCGGGGGCCAAGAGACCCAGTACTTC. This gives the protein CASSWASGGQETQYF. The entire variable domain, with the rest obtained from reference TRBV7-9 and TRBJ2-5, is as follows: DTGVSQNPRHKITKRGQNVTFRCDPISEHNRLYWYRQTLGQGPEFLTYFQNEAQLEKSRLLSDRFSAERPKGSFSTLEIQRTEQGDSAMYLCASSWASGGQETQYFGPGTRLLVL.

This clone was counted between two and nine times. The CDR3 sequence is CASSPQGEEDTQYF. DNA for the CDR3: TGTGCCAGCTCACCGCAGGGTGAAGAAGATACGCAGTATTTT. V usage is TRBV18 and J usage is TRBJ2-3; tentative D call: TRBD1 (5 bases). The CDR3 is made up of 14 amino acids. V lost 3 bases, J lost 5 bases, and 12 bases lay in between. Germline assignment: CDR1 KGHSH and CDR2 LQKENI.

The chain is built from TRBV6-1 and TRBJ2-1; 8 bases are shared with TRBD1. The CDR3 length is 16 residues. V trimming: 2 bases; J trimming: 4 bases; junction bases outside the gene matches: 7. The germline gives CDR1 MNHNS, CDR2 SASEGT. The DNA for the CDR3 is TGTGCCAGCAGTGAATTGGAGGGACAGGCGTACAATGAGCAGTTCTTC. It encodes CASSELEGQAYNEQFF.

Comments on this clone: The same CDR3 can be traced to other DNA sequences in this sample. The chain links TRBV5-1 to TRBJ1-2, with 7 bases lining up with TRBD1. After removal of 4 bases from V and 2 bases from J, the junction contained 5 bases not matched to a gene. The CDR3 runs 14 residues. Germline-derived CDR1 and CDR2 are SGHRS and YFSETQ. The CDR3 DNA follows: TGCGCCAGCAGCAGGGACAGAACAAACTATGGCTACACCTTC. As protein: CASSRDRTNYGYTF. The full variable domain, in which reference TRBV5-1 and TRBJ1-2 provide the parts outside the CDR3, is KAGVTQTPRYLIKTRGQQVTLSCSPISGHRSVSWYQQTPGQGLQFLFEYFSETQRNKGNFPGRFSGRQFSNSRSEMNVSTLELGDSALYLCASSRDRTNYGYTFGSGTRLTVV.

The chain employs TRBV6-1 and TRBJ1-1, with a weak D call TRBD1 (6 bases). Trimming cost V 6 bases and J 0 bases, with 8 bases left between them. Germline assignment: CDR1 MNHNS and CDR2 SASEGT. CDR3 length: 13 amino acids. The CDR3 is CASSRGMNTEAFF. In DNA form, the CDR3 reads TGTGCCAGCAGCAGGGGTATGAACACTGAAGCTTTCTTT.

V and J are TRBV5-8 and TRBJ1-2; 12 bases agree with TRBD1. J lost 4 bases, V lost 1 base, and 5 bases had no gene match. The CDR3 spans 16 residues. Germline V lookup: CDR1 SGHTS, CDR2 YDEGEE. DNA for the CDR3: TGTGCCAGCAGCTTGCCCGGGACAGGGGGCGGCTATGGCTACACCTTC. Amino acids: CASSLPGTGGGYGYTF.

The chain recombines TRBV10-3 with TRBJ1-5, with 8 bases identical to TRBD1. Trimming at V came to 11 bases and at J to 4 bases, leaving 10 bases not matched to a gene. Looked up from germline, CDR1 is ENHRY and CDR2 is SYGVKD. The CDR3 length is 14 residues. The CDR3 coding sequence is TGTGCCTCTTCGACAGGGGACCTTAATCAGCCCCAGCATTTT. The encoded protein is CASSTGDLNQPQHF.

This chain links TRBV5-1 with TRBJ2-7, with 7 bases aligning to TRBD2. The germline V gene encodes CDR1 SGHRS and CDR2 YFSETQ. The CDR3 runs 17 residues. V dropped 0 bases and J dropped 5; count of bases not matched to a gene: 14. In nucleotides, the CDR3 is TGCGCCAGCAGCTTGGGCGTCAGCGGGGCTACGGTCCACGAGCAGTACTTC. Translating gives CASSLGVSGATVHEQYF.